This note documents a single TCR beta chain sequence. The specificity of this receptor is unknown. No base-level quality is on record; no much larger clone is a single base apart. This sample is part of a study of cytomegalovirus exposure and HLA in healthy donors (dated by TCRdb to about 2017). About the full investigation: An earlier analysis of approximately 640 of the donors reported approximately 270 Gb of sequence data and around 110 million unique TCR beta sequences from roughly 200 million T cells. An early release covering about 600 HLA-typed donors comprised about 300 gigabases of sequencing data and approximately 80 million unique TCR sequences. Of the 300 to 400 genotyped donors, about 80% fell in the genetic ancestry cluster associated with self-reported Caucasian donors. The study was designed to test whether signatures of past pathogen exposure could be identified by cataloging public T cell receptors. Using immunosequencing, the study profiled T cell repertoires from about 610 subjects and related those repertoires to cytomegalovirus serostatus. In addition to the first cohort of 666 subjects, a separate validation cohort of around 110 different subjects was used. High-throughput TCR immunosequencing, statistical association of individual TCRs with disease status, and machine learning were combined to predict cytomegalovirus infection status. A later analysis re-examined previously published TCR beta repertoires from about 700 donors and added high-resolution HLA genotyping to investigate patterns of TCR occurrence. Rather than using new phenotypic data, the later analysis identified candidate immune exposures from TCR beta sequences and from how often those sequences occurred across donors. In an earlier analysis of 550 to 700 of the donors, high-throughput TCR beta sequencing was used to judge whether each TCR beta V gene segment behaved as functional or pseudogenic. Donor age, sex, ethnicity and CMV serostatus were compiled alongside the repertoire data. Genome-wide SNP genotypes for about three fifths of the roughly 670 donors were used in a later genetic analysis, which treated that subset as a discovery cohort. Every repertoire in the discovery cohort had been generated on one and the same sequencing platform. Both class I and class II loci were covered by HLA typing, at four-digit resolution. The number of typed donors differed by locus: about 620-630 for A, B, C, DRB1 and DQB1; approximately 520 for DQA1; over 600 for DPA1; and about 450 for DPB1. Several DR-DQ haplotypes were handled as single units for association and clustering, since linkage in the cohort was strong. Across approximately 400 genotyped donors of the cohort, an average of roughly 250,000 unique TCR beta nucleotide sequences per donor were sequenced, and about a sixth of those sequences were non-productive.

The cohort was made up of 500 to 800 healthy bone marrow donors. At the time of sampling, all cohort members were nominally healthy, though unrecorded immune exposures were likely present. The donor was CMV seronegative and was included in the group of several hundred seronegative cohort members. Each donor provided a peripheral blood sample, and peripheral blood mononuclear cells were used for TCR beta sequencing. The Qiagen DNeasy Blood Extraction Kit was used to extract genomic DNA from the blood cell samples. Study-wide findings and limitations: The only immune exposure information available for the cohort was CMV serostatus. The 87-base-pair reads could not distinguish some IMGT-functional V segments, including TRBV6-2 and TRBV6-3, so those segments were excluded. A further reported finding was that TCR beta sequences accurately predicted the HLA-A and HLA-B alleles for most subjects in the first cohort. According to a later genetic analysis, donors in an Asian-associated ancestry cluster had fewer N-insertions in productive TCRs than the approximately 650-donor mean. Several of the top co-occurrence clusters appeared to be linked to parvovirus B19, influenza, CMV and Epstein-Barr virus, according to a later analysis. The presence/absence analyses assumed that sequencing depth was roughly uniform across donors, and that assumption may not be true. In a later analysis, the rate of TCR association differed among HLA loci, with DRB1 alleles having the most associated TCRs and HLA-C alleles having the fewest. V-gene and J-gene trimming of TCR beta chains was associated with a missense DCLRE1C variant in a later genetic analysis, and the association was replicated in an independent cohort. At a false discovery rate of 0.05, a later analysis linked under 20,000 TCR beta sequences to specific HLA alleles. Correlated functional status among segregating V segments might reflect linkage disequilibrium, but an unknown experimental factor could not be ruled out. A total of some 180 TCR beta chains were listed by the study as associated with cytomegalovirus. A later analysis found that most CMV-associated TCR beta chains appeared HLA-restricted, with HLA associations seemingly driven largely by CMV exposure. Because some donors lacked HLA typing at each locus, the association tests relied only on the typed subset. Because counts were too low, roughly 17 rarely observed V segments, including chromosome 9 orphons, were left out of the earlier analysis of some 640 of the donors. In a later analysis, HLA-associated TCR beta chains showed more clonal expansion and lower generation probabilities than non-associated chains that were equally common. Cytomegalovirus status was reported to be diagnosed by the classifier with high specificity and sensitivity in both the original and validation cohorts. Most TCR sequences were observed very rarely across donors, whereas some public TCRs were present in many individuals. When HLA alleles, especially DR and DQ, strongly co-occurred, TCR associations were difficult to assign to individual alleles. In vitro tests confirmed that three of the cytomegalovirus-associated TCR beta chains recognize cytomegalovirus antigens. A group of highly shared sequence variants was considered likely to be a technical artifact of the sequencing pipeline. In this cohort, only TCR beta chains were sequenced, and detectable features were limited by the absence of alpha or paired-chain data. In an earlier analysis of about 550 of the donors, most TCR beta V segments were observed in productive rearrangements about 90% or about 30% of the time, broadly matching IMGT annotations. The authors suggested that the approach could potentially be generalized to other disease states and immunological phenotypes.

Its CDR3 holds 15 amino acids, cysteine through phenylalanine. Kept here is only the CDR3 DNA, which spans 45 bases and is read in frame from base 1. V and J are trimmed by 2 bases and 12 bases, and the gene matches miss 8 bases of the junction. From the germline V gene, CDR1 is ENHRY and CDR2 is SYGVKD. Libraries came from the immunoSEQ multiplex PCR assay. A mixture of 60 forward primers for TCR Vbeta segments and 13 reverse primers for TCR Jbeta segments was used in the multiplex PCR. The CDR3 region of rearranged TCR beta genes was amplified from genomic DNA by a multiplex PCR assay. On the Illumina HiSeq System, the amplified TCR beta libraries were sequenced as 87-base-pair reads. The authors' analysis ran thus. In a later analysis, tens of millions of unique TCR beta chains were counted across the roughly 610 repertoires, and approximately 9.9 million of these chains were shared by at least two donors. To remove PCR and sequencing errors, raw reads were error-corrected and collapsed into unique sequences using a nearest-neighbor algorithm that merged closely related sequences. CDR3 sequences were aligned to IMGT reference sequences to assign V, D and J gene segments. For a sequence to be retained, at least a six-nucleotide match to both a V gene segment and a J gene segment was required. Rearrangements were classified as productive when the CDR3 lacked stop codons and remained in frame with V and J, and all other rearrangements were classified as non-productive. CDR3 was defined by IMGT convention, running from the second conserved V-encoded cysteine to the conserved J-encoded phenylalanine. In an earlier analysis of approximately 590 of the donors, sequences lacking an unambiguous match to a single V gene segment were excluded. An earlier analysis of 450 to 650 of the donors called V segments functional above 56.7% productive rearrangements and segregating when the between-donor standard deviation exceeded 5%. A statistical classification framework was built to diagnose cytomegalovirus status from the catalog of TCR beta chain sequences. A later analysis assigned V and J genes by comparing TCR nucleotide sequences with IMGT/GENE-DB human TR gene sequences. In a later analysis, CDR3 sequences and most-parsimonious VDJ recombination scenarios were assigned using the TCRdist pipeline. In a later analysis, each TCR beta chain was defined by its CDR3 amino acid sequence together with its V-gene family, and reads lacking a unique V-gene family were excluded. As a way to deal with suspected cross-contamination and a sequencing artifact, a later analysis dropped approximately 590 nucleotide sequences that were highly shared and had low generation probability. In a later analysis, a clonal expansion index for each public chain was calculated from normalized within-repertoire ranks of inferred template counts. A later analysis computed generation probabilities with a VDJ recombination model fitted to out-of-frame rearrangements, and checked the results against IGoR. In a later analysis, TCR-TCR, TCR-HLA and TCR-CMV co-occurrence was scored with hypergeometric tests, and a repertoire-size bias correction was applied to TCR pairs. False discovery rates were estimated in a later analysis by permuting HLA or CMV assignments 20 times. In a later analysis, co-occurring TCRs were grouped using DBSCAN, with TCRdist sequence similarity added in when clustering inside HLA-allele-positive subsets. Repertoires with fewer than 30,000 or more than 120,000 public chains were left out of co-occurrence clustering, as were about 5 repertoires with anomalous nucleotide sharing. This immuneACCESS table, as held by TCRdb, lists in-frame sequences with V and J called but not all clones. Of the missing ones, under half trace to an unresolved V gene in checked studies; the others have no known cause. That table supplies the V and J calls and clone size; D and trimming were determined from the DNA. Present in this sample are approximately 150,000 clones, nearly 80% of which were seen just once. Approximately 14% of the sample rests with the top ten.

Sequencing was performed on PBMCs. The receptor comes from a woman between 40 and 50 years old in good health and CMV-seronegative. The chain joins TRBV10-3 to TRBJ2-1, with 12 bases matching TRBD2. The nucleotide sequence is TGTGCCATCAGTGAGCCGGTCGGACTAGCGGGGCTGCAGTTCTTC. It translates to CAISEPVGLAGLQFF.